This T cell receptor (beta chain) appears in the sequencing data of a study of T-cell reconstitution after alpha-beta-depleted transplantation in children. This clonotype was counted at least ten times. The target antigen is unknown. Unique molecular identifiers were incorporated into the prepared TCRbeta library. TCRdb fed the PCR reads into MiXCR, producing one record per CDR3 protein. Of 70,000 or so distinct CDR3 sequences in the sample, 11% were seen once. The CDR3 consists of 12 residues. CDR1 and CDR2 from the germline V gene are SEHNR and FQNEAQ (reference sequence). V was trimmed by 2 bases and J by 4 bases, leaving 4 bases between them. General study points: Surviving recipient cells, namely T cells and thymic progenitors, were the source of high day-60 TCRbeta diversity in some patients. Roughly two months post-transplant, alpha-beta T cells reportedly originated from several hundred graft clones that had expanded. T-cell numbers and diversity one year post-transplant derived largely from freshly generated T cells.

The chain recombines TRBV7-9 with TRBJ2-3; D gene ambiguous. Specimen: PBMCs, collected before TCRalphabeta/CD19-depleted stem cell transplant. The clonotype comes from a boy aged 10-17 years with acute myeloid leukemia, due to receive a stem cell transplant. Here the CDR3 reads CASSLQADTQYF. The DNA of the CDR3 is TGTGCCAGCAGCTTACAGGCAGATACGCAGTATTTT.